The clone carrying this T cell receptor beta chain has a handful of counts. The sample comes from a study of response to subunit inactivated influenza vaccine. TCRdb redid the calling of the RT-PCR reads with MiXCR, one entry per CDR3 protein. This sample yields 630,000 or so distinct CDR3 sequences, of which around a sixth are seen a single time; 11% belongs to the top ten. Trimming removed 4 bases from V and 0 bases from J, with 14 bases in between. CDR1 and CDR2 from the germline V gene are SGHDT and YYEEEE. There are 16 residues in the CDR3. The source material was PBMCs from blood, sampled less than 13 days after vaccination. This TCR derives from a man aged 50-59 years who received an inactivated influenza vaccine. This chain uses TRBV5-6 with TRBJ1-5; D is uncertain. In DNA, the CDR3 is TGTGCCAGCAGCGGTGGGCCCCCTTATAGCAATCAGCCCCAGCATTTT. It translates to CASSGGPPYSNQPQHF.